These T cell receptor beta chains were read from a single sample in a study of OX40 agonist ivuxolimab in advanced cancers. The protocol was immunoSEQ multiplex PCR, while the TCRdb copy is restricted to in-frame clones and leaves out a portion. The sample records some 64,000 clones, 80% to 95% being singletons. Sequenced here: CD4+ or CD8+ T cells sorted from blood, sampled in a trial of the OX40 agonist ivuxolimab. These TCRs come from an adult with an advanced solid tumor such as melanoma, head and neck, liver or kidney cancer. CDR3s include the opening cysteine and the closing phenylalanine or tryptophan. The order of the fields is J gene, V gene, clone size, D gene, CDR3 protein, CDR3 DNA. A D gene is named only where the DNA matches it firmly. The size of a clone is reported for some rows only, either as once, few or many, or as a class for expanded clones.

>TRBJ2-5|TRBV6-6|once|.
CASSYSETQYF
TGTGCCAGCAGTTACTCGGAAACCCAGTACTTC
>TRBJ2-3|TRBV9|.|.
CASSLGGGGYTDTQYF
TGTGCCAGCAGCCTGGGGGGCGGCGGTTACACAGATACGCAGTATTTT
>TRBJ1-2|TRBV10-2|.|.
CASSELGQLNYGYTF
TGCGCCAGCAGTGAGTTGGGACAATTAAACTATGGCTACACCTTC
>TRBJ2-3|TRBV29-1|.|.
CSVMTSSFPTDTQYF
TGCAGCGTGATGACTAGTTCCTTTCCCACAGATACGCAGTATTTT
>TRBJ2-3|TRBV9|.|.
CASSAGRPDTQYF
TGTGCCAGCAGCGCGGGCCGTCCAGATACGCAGTATTTT
>TRBJ1-5|TRBV9|.|.
CASSVGDVNQPQHF
TGTGCCAGCAGCGTAGGGGACGTTAATCAGCCCCAGCATTTT
>TRBJ2-1|TRBV4-2|.|TRBD2
CASSQDVAGGTYNEQFF
TGTGCCAGCAGCCAAGACGTAGCGGGAGGGACTTACAATGAGCAGTTCTTC
>TRBJ2-7|TRBV7-6|.|.
CASSPITENYEQYF
TGTGCCAGCAGCCCAATCACGGAAAACTACGAGCAGTACTTC
>TRBJ2-1|TRBV2|once|.
CASSHGKLEQFF
TGTGCCAGCAGCCACGGGAAACTAGAGCAGTTCTTC
>TRBJ2-7|TRBV27|once|TRBD1
CASSRTGSEQYF
TGTGCCAGCAGCCGGACAGGGAGCGAGCAGTACTTC
>TRBJ2-7|TRBV28|.|.
CASLLSRGVGYEQYF
TGTGCCAGCTTACTTTCGAGAGGGGTCGGCTACGAGCAGTACTTC
>TRBJ2-5|TRBV5-1|once|.
CASSAQEVPETQYF
TGCGCCAGCAGCGCCCAGGAAGTCCCAGAGACCCAGTACTTC
>TRBJ2-7|TRBV7-2|.|.
CASSSPGAIVSYEQYF
TGTGCCAGCAGCTCCCCTGGGGCGATTGTCTCCTACGAGCAGTACTTC
>TRBJ2-7|TRBV29-1|.|TRBD2
CSVAGTSGRSSYEQYF
TGCAGCGTAGCCGGGACTAGCGGGAGGAGCTCCTACGAGCAGTACTTC
>TRBJ1-2|TRBV19|.|TRBD1
CASSMTGTVYGYTF
TGTGCCAGTAGTATGACCGGGACAGTCTATGGCTACACCTTC
>TRBJ2-1|TRBV28|.|TRBD1
CASSFPPRGPHEQFF
TGTGCCAGCAGTTTTCCCCCCAGGGGGCCCCATGAGCAGTTCTTC
>TRBJ1-1|TRBV27|.|.
CASSFYGPTDTEAFF
TGTGCCAGCAGTTTTTATGGCCCGACGGACACTGAAGCTTTCTTT
>TRBJ2-1|TRBV11-2|.|.
CASSFRGDYNEQFF
TGTGCCAGCAGCTTCCGCGGGGACTACAATGAGCAGTTCTTC
>TRBJ2-7|TRBV30|.|.
CAWSRGRGMGYEQYF
TGTGCCTGGTCCCGTGGTAGGGGAATGGGCTACGAGCAGTACTTC
>TRBJ2-5|TRBV10-2|.|.
CASSSVGETQYF
TGCGCCAGCAGTTCTGTCGGGGAGACCCAGTACTTC
>TRBJ1-3|TRBV10-3|.|.
CAISDYGAGNTIYF
TGTGCCATCAGTGATTACGGGGCGGGAAACACCATATATTTT
>TRBJ2-2|TRBV15|.|TRBD1
CATRQGDGTGELFF
TGTGCCACCCGACAGGGGGACGGGACCGGGGAGCTGTTTTTT
>TRBJ2-1|TRBV6-6|.|.
CASSYSESSYNEQFF
TGTGCCAGCAGTTACTCGGAGAGCTCCTACAATGAGCAGTTCTTC
>TRBJ2-3|TRBV27|.|.
CASSFAPGDYTDTQYF
TGTGCCAGCAGTTTCGCCCCAGGAGACTACACAGATACGCAGTATTTT
>TRBJ2-7|TRBV7-9|.|.
CASSLGTGTYEQYF
TGTGCCAGCAGCTTAGGGACGGGGACCTACGAGCAGTACTTC
>TRBJ2-7|TRBV28|.|TRBD1
CASRLSTGGYEQYF
TGTGCCAGCAGACTCTCGACAGGGGGCTACGAGCAGTACTTC
>TRBJ1-1|TRBV6-5|few|.
CASSQTALNTEAFF
TGTGCCAGCAGTCAGACAGCTCTGAACACTGAAGCTTTCTTT
>TRBJ2-7|TRBV4-1|.|.
CASSSDTGTYEQYF
TGCGCCAGCAGCTCGGACACAGGGACCTACGAGCAGTACTTC
>TRBJ1-2|TRBV9|.|.
CASSVVDPVAYGYTF
TGTGCCAGCAGCGTAGTCGACCCTGTTGCCTATGGCTACACCTTC
>TRBJ1-2|TRBV29-1|.|TRBD1
CSADDGQGGTNYGYTF
TGCAGCGCCGATGATGGACAGGGAGGAACTAACTATGGCTACACCTTC
>TRBJ2-1|TRBV28|.|TRBD1
CASSLSTGVFF
TGTGCCAGCAGTTTAAGTACAGGGGTGTTCTTC
>TRBJ2-7|TRBV7-6|.|.
CASTQEVGGRYEQYF
TGTGCCAGCACCCAAGAGGTCGGGGGGCGGTACGAGCAGTACTTC
>TRBJ2-3|TRBV6-4|.|TRBD1
CASSDSGQGEADTQYF
TGTGCCAGCAGTGACTCGGGACAGGGGGAGGCAGATACGCAGTATTTT
>TRBJ2-1|TRBV11-3|.|TRBD1
CASSTGTGGYNEQFF
TGTGCCAGCAGCACGGGGACAGGGGGATACAATGAGCAGTTCTTC
>TRBJ1-2|TRBV28|.|.
CAAQRSWDYGYTF
TGTGCCGCCCAGAGATCATGGGACTATGGCTACACCTTC
>TRBJ2-7|TRBV28|.|.
CASSSDPGTASYEQYF
TGTGCCAGCAGTTCCGATCCCGGGACTGCCTCCTACGAGCAGTACTTC
>TRBJ2-5|TRBV4-3|.|.
CASSQDFGEGYQETQYF
TGCGCCAGCAGCCAAGATTTCGGGGAAGGGTACCAAGAGACCCAGTACTTC
>TRBJ1-1|TRBV27|.|.
CASSPSGVKAFF
TGTGCCAGCAGTCCTTCGGGTGTGAAGGCTTTCTTT
>TRBJ2-7|TRBV30|once|.
CAWSVGDTFYEQYF
TGTGCCTGGAGTGTAGGGGACACGTTCTACGAGCAGTACTTC
>TRBJ2-3|TRBV2|.|TRBD2
CASRIAGAPGDTQYF
TGTGCCAGCAGAATAGCGGGAGCCCCGGGAGATACGCAGTATTTT
>TRBJ2-7|TRBV7-9|.|TRBD2
CASSFNIAGGPGEQYF
TGTGCCAGCAGCTTCAATATAGCGGGAGGGCCGGGCGAGCAGTACTTC
>TRBJ2-1|TRBV7-9|.|TRBD2
CASRGPSGHNEQFF
TGTGCCAGCAGGGGCCCTAGCGGACACAATGAGCAGTTCTTC
>TRBJ2-3|TRBV30|.|TRBD2
CAWSPFAGGPGTQYF
TGTGCCTGGAGCCCCTTTGCGGGAGGGCCTGGTACGCAGTATTTT
>TRBJ2-5|TRBV5-1|.|.
CASSLEGGSQETQYF
TGCGCCAGCAGCTTGGAGGGCGGAAGCCAAGAGACCCAGTACTTC
>TRBJ2-7|TRBV29-1|.|TRBD2
CSVVWSGDYEQYF
TGCAGCGTTGTGTGGAGCGGGGACTACGAGCAGTACTTC
>TRBJ2-7|TRBV10-2|.|.
CATKQATYEQYF
TGCGCCACCAAACAGGCCACCTACGAGCAGTACTTC
>TRBJ2-1|TRBV2|.|TRBD2
CASSEARGYNEQFF
TGTGCCAGCAGTGAAGCGCGGGGGTACAATGAGCAGTTCTTC
>TRBJ1-4|TRBV9|.|.
CASSPRQAANEKLFF
TGTGCCAGCAGCCCCCGGCAGGCCGCGAATGAAAAACTGTTTTTT
>TRBJ2-7|TRBV18|.|.
CASSPRDNSYEQYF
TGTGCCAGCTCACCTAGGGACAACTCCTACGAGCAGTACTTC
>TRBJ2-7|TRBV28|.|TRBD1
CASSHPGQSYEQYF
TGTGCCAGCAGTCACCCGGGACAGTCCTACGAGCAGTACTTC
>TRBJ1-5|TRBV28|once|.
CASSLYSNQPQHF
TGTGCCAGCAGTTTGTACAGCAATCAGCCCCAGCATTTT
>TRBJ1-5|TRBV28|.|.
CASSLYRGMGNQPQHF
TGTGCCAGCAGTTTATATAGGGGAATGGGCAATCAGCCCCAGCATTTT
>TRBJ2-3|TRBV27|.|.
CASSLASVGTQYF
TGTGCCAGCAGTTTAGCCAGTGTGGGTACGCAGTATTTT
>TRBJ2-7|TRBV19|.|.
CASSLGALDEQYF
TGTGCCAGTAGCCTGGGGGCGCTTGACGAGCAGTACTTC